A single sample gave rise to the 16 T cell receptor beta chains below, sequenced in a study of CD8+CD57+ T cells in acquired aplastic anemia. It was genomic DNA that served as the template for profiling TCR beta VDJ and CDR3. TCRdb reprocessed the reads via MiXCR and lists one record per CDR3 protein. The sample carries roughly 180,000 distinct CDR3 sequences, approximately 46% recorded once. Sequencing input: sorted CD4+, CD8+, or CD8+CD57+ T cells (not recorded which) from PBMCs. The receptor source for this set is a human donor in good health.

This clonotype has a handful of counts. The V and J genes are TRBV18 and TRBJ2-5; tentatively, D is TRBD1 (5 bases). Trimming took off 8 bases at V and 3 bases at J, with 13 bases between the two ends. The germline CDR1 and CDR2 sequences are KGHSH and LQKENI. There are 13 residues in the CDR3. CDR3 sequence: CASHRGREETQYF. In DNA form, the CDR3 reads TGTGCCAGCCATAGGGGCAGAGAAGAGACCCAGTACTTC.

This clonotype was counted a single time. The rearrangement uses TRBV10-3 and TRBJ2-1; D uncertain. The germline V gene encodes CDR1 ENHRY and CDR2 SYGVKD. This CDR3 region has 14 residues. The V end lost 7 bases, the J end lost 3 bases, and 13 bases lay between the germline ends. CDR3 in amino acids: CAIIPSPIYNEQFF. CDR3 nucleotide sequence: TGTGCCATCATCCCCAGCCCTATCTACAATGAGCAGTTCTTC.

This clonotype occurred a few times. One end of the junction is discordant with germline, which a read error may explain. V usage is TRBV7-9 and J usage is TRBJ1-1; D is unclear. This CDR3 spans 13 amino acids. The germline V gene has CDR1 SEHNR and CDR2 FQNEAQ (reference sequence). The CDR3 spells CASSYTQNTEAFF. CDR3 coding DNA: TGTGCCAGCAGCTACACACAGAACACTGAGGCTTTCTTT.

At least ten counts were recorded for this clonotype. V usage is TRBV19 and J usage is TRBJ2-2; D is uncertain. Germline CDR1 LNHDA, CDR2 SQIVND (reference sequence). Trimming left V 5 bases short and J 0 bases short, with 10 bases between. This CDR3 comprises 15 residues. The CDR3 loop is CASSLYGPNTGELFF. The DNA for the CDR3 is TGTGCCAGTAGTTTATATGGACCGAACACCGGGGAGCTGTTTTTT.

The chain couples TRBV9 to TRBJ1-1; D call uncertain. This CDR3 region has 13 residues. Between the trimmed V and J ends, which lost 2 bases and 3 bases, there was a span of 8 bases. CDR1 is SGDLS and CDR2 is YYNGEE in the germline V gene. The CDR3 DNA sequence: TGTGCCAGCAGCGTCGCCAGTCACACTGAAGCTTTCTTT. It is translated as CASSVASHTEAFF.

This clonotype was found many times. V usage is TRBV5-6 and J usage is TRBJ2-1, with D perhaps being TRBD1 or TRBD2 (5 bases each). Trimming took off 3 bases at V and 4 bases at J, with 11 bases between the two ends. Germline CDR1 and CDR2: SGHDT and YYEEEE. The CDR3 is 14 residues long. The CDR3 region has the DNA TGTGCCAGCAGCTGGGGGACGGGTTACAATGAGCAGTTCTTC. Protein: CASSWGTGYNEQFF.

This clonotype was detected many times. This chain uses TRBV12-3 or TRBV12-4 with TRBJ2-5; no firm D call. This CDR3 region has 15 residues. Between the trimmed V and J ends, which lost 0 bases and 1 base, there was a span of 9 bases. The CDR3 is CASSLAGLGQETQYF. In DNA form, the CDR3 reads TGTGCCAGCAGTTTAGCAGGGTTGGGCCAAGAGACCCAGTACTTC.

This clonotype occurred many times. The genes are TRBV9 and TRBJ2-7, with D tentatively TRBD1 (5 bases). Trimming took off 3 bases at V and 5 bases at J, with 15 bases between the two ends. CDR3 length equals 14 residues. Per germline, CDR1 SGDLS and CDR2 YYNGEE. CDR3 sequence reads: CASSEDTVSDEQYF. In DNA, the CDR3 is TGTGCCAGCAGCGAGGACACCGTTTCGGACGAGCAGTACTTC.

This clonotype was counted a single time. The chain joins TRBV29-1 to TRBJ2-2, with D possibly being TRBD2 (5 bases). V lost 5 bases and J 6 bases, leaving 7 bases between the germline ends. In germline, CDR1 is SQVTM, CDR2 ANQGSEA. The CDR3 covers 11 residues. The CDR3 protein is CSVQRAGELFF. CDR3 coding DNA: TGCAGCGTTCAGAGGGCCGGGGAGCTGTTTTTT.

This clonotype was counted many times. The chain recombines TRBV5-1 with TRBJ2-3, with 8 bases fitting TRBD2. After removal of 8 bases from V and 0 bases from J, the junction contained 8 bases not matched to a gene. The CDR3 is 15 residues long. CDR1 and CDR2 (germline): SGHRS, YFSETQ. The CDR3 loop is CASQSSSGSTDTQYF. The CDR3 nucleotides read TGCGCCAGTCAATCATCTAGCGGGAGCACAGATACGCAGTATTTT. Using reference TRBV5-1 and TRBJ2-3 for the parts outside the CDR3, the full variable domain is KAGVTQTPRYLIKTRGQQVTLSCSPISGHRSVSWYQQTPGQGLQFLFEYFSETQRNKGNFPGRFSGRQFSNSRSEMNVSTLELGDSALYLCASQSSSGSTDTQYFGPGTRLTVL.

This clonotype was seen ten or more times. V gene TRBV7-9 combines with J gene TRBJ2-2, with D perhaps matching TRBD1 (5 bases). The CDR3 loop spans 14 amino acids. The germline CDR1 and CDR2 sequences are SEHNR and FQNEAQ (reference sequence). Trimming stripped 6 bases from V and 1 base from J, with 9 bases between. As DNA, the CDR3 is TGTGCCAGCAGTAAGACAGTGAACACCGGGGAGCTGTTTTTT. Residues: CASSKTVNTGELFF. Supplemented by reference TRBV7-9 and TRBJ2-2, the full variable domain reads DTGVSQNPRHKITKRGQNVTFRCDPISEHNRLYWYRQTLGQGPEFLTYFQNEAQLEKSRLLSDRFSAERPKGSFSTLEIQRTEQGDSAMYLCASSKTVNTGELFFGEGSRLTVL.

In its sample, this clonotype was seen a few times. The V call is TRBV6-1, the J call TRBJ1-5, with 7 bases matching TRBD1. In germline, CDR1 is MNHNS, CDR2 SASEGT. V was pared by 4 bases and J by 0 bases, with 9 bases of the junction left unmatched. The CDR3 runs 17 residues. Written as DNA, the CDR3 is TGTGCCAGCAGTGCCCGGGACAGTCGGTATAGCAATCAGCCCCAGCATTTT. Translated, it gives CASSARDSRYSNQPQHF.

The chain employs TRBV25-1 and TRBJ2-3; 15 nucleotides match TRBD2. In germline, CDR1 is MGHDK, CDR2 SYGVNS. Trimming at V came to 4 bases and at J to 4 bases, leaving 3 bases not matched to a gene. CDR3 size: 16 residues. The CDR3 reads CASSAGLAGGADTQYF. In DNA, the CDR3 is TGTGCCAGCAGTGCCGGACTAGCGGGAGGGGCAGATACGCAGTATTTT. The entire variable domain, with the rest obtained from reference TRBV25-1 and TRBJ2-3, is as follows: EADIYQTPRYLVIGTGKKITLECSQTMGHDKMYWYQQDPGMELHLIHYSYGVNSTEKGDLSSESTVSRIRTEHFPLTLESARPSHTSQYLCASSAGLAGGADTQYFGPGTRLTVL.

Many counts were recorded for this clonotype. This rearrangement joins TRBV15 to TRBJ2-2; TRBD1 matches 8 bases. The trim removed 7 bases at V and 6 bases at J, leaving 10 bases unmatched. Germline assignment: CDR1 LNHNV and CDR2 YYDKDF (reference sequence). CDR3 length equals 15 residues. DNA for the CDR3: TGTGCCACCAACCCGGACAGGGTGGGTTCCGGGGAGCTGTTTTTT. Translating gives CATNPDRVGSGELFF.

This chain links TRBV10-3 with TRBJ2-1; D is undetermined. Per the germline V gene, CDR1 is ENHRY and CDR2 is SYGVKD. Trimming took 4 bases from V and 8 from J, leaving 12 bases between them. This CDR3 has 13 amino acids. CDR3 sequence: CAISGRIVDEQFF. CDR3 sequence (DNA): TGTGCCATCAGTGGAAGGATTGTCGATGAGCAGTTCTTC.

In the case of this clonotype: It may be a read error: a sequence one base away is much more abundant. This rearrangement joins TRBV11-2 to TRBJ2-3; D remains ambiguous. The J call is uncertain, as TRBJ1-5 better fits the DNA end. CDR3 size: 14 residues. In germline, CDR1 is SGHAT, CDR2 FQNNGV. CDR3 nucleotide sequence: TGTGCCAGCAGCTTAGACAAGGGCGCAGATACGCAGCATTTT. Its translation: CASSLDKGADTQHF.